One sample yielded the 3 T cell receptor beta chains listed below, sequenced in a study of cytomegalovirus exposure and HLA in healthy donors. The primer mix had 60 Vbeta and 13 Jbeta primers. Sequenced by immunoSEQ multiplex PCR; TCRdb stores in-frame clones only, minus some. This table has roughly 100,000 clones, around four fifths appearing once. Material for sequencing was PBMCs. Receptors were obtained from a woman between 40 and 55 years old in good health and CMV-seropositive.

The chain recombines TRBV18 with TRBJ1-1; D not resolved. Germline values: CDR1 KGHSH, CDR2 LQKENI. Trimming cost V 6 bases and J 4 bases, with 9 bases left between them. The CDR3 is made up of 12 amino acids. This chain's CDR3 is CASSARGTEAFF. CDR3 nucleotide sequence: TGTGCCAGCTCCGCTCGCGGCACTGAAGCTTTCTTT.

The chain has TRBV5-4 and TRBJ2-7, with 11 bases lining up with TRBD2. This CDR3 has 16 residues. The V gene's germline CDR1 is SGHNT and CDR2 YYREEE (reference sequence). Trimming removed 4 bases from V and 6 bases from J; junction bases left unmatched: 12. DNA of the CDR3: TGTGCCAGCAGCCCGTCCCGGCTAGCGGGAGGTTCCGAGCAGTACTTC. Its protein is CASSPSRLAGGSEQYF.

This chain uses TRBV11-2 with TRBJ2-7, with 7 bases matching TRBD2. Germline assignment: CDR1 SGHAT and CDR2 FQNNGV. This CDR3 region has 18 residues. V lost 0 bases and J lost 5; bases outside the gene matches: 16. The CDR3 sequence is CASSLDLSGAGGWDEQYF. In DNA form, the CDR3 reads TGTGCCAGCAGCTTAGATCTGAGCGGGGCAGGCGGGTGGGACGAGCAGTACTTC.